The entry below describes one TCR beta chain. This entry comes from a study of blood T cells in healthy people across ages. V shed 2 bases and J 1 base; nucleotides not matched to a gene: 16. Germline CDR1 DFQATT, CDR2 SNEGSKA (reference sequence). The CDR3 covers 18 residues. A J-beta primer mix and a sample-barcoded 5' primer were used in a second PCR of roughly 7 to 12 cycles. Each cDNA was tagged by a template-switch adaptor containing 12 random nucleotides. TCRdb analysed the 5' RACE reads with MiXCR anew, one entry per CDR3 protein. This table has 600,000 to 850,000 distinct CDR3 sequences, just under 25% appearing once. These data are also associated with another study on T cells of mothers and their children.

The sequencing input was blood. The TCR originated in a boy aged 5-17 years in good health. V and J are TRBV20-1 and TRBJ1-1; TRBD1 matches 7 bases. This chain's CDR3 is CSARSGQEGPEGNTEAFF. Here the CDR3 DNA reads TGCAGTGCTAGATCAGGACAGGAAGGGCCAGAGGGGAACACTGAAGCTTTCTTT.